The sequence of this TCR beta chain was determined in a study of neurological immune-mediated disorders. Trimming took off 1 base at V and 3 bases at J, with 6 bases between the two ends. Germline V gene data show CDR1 as SEHNR and CDR2 as FQNEAQ (reference sequence). This CDR3 region has 13 residues. This clonotype came up many times. In TCRdb, the 5' RACE reads were re-called with MiXCR into one record per CDR3 protein. The repertoire holds over 25,000 distinct CDR3 sequences, about 12% seen once, with 5% to 7.5% in the top ten. The source is a woman aged 60 to 75 in good health. Sequencing was carried out using PBMCs. The chain is built from TRBV7-9 and TRBJ1-1, with D uncertain. This CDR3 is CASSLGEYTEAFF. The CDR3 region has the DNA TGTGCCAGCAGCTTAGGAGAGTACACTGAAGCTTTCTTT.